The 17 T cell receptor beta chains presented below share a single source sample, sequenced in a study of T cells in localized non-small cell lung cancer. This table comes from immunoSEQ multiplex PCR, and its TCRdb copy is limited to in-frame clones, with some not included. The sample consists of about 59,000 clones, approximately 90% of them appearing once. The sequencing used peripheral blood, collected before any cancer treatment. The receptors were sampled from a man aged 35 to 69 with stage I lung adenocarcinoma.

The chain joins TRBV28 to TRBJ2-1; TRBD2 matches 10 bases. V was clipped by 3 bases and J by 4 bases; unmatched bases: 3. This CDR3 is 15 amino acids long. Germline V gene data show CDR1 as MDHEN and CDR2 as SYDVKM. The CDR3 nucleotides read TGTGCCAGCAGTTTGACTAGCGGGCTTTACAATGAGCAGTTCTTC. Its translation: CASSLTSGLYNEQFF.

This sequence joins TRBV6-1 and TRBJ2-7; tentatively, D is TRBD1 (6 bases). CDR1 is MNHNS and CDR2 is SASEGT in the germline V gene. The CDR3 has 14 amino acids. V lost 3 bases and J lost 0, with 9 bases in between. The CDR3: CASSDRGSSYEQYF. The CDR3 coding sequence is TGTGCCAGCAGTGACAGGGGTAGCTCCTACGAGCAGTACTTC.

This rearrangement joins TRBV19 to TRBJ2-5, with D perhaps assigned TRBD1 or TRBD2 (5 bases each). Germline V gives CDR1 LNHDA, CDR2 SQIVND (reference sequence). Trimming took 5 bases from V and 5 from J, leaving 18 bases between them. This CDR3 spans 15 amino acids. The CDR3 sequence is CASSSYGTARETQYF. The CDR3 nucleotides read TGTGCCAGTAGTTCCTACGGGACGGCTCGGGAGACCCAGTACTTC.

The DNA for the CDR3 is TGTGCCAGCAGTTACTCCCGGACAGGGCTCGACGAGCAGTACTTC. This sequence encodes CASSYSRTGLDEQYF. V is TRBV6-5 and J is TRBJ2-7; 8 positions match TRBD1. In germline, CDR1 is MNHEY, CDR2 SVGAGI. The CDR3 is made up of 15 amino acids. V lost 0 bases to trimming and J lost 5 bases; unmatched junction nucleotides: 6.

The V call is TRBV6-6, the J call TRBJ2-5; D remains ambiguous. V lost 6 bases, J lost 1 base, and 15 bases lay in between. CDR3 size: 15 residues. CDR1 is MNHNY and CDR2 is SVGAGI in the germline V gene (reference sequence). This chain's CDR3 is CASSTPRTPQETQYF. The CDR3 coding sequence is TGTGCCAGCAGCACCCCCAGGACCCCCCAAGAGACCCAGTACTTC.

This clone was seen a single time. The chain carries TRBV5-1 and TRBJ2-2; 12 nucleotides agree with TRBD2. The CDR3 consists of 16 residues. Germline V gene sequence: CDR1 SGHRS, CDR2 YFSETQ. After removal of 1 base from V and 6 bases from J, the junction contained 4 bases not matched to a gene. DNA for the CDR3: TGCGCCAGCAGCTTGAGCCTAGCGGGAGGGGCCGGGGAGCTGTTTTTT. This sequence encodes CASSLSLAGGAGELFF.

The gene calls are TRBV19 and TRBJ2-1, with D hard to call. Per germline, CDR1 LNHDA and CDR2 SQIVND (reference sequence). V was clipped by 5 bases and J by 0 bases, with 8 bases between them. The CDR3 has 14 residues. The chain's CDR3 is CASSLGVSYNEQFF. The CDR3 bases are TGTGCCAGTAGTCTGGGTGTCTCCTACAATGAGCAGTTCTTC.

V gene TRBV4-1 combines with J gene TRBJ2-1; 9 bases agree with TRBD2. CDR3 length equals 17 residues. The germline CDR1 and CDR2 sequences are MGHRA and YSYEKL. V was clipped by 1 base and J by 5 bases; unmatched bases: 9. CDR3 coding DNA: TGCGCCAGCAGCCAAGGCCCTAGCGGGAACGTAAACAATGAGCAGTTCTTC. Encoded protein: CASSQGPSGNVNNEQFF.

Of note for this clone: The conserved closing phenylalanine or tryptophan is absent in this CDR3, likely reflecting a read error. The DNA is omitted, as the CDR3 cannot be located on it reliably, and the CDR3 follows TCRdb's listing. The CDR3 protein is CTSSQDTGQA. The rearrangement joins TRBV1 to TRBJ2-4; the table's D call TRBD1 went unverified against the DNA. TRBV1 is classified as a pseudogene. The CDR3 extends over 10 residues, inclusive of both ends.

This chain connects TRBV9 to TRBJ2-1; D is possibly TRBD2 (5 bases). The CDR3 sequence is 15 residues long. V was shortened by 3 bases and J by 8 bases, with 18 bases between the two germline ends. The germline V gene has CDR1 SGDLS and CDR2 YYNGEE. The chain's CDR3 is CASSALDPRGDEQFF. CDR3 in DNA: TGTGCCAGCAGCGCACTAGACCCCCGGGGTGATGAGCAGTTCTTC.

The chain uses TRBV6-1 and TRBJ1-1, with D hard to call. The V and J ends lost 6 bases and 7 bases respectively, with 12 bases between them. Per germline, CDR1 MNHNS and CDR2 SASEGT. CDR3 length: 12 amino acids. The CDR3 DNA sequence: TGTGCCAGCAGGGTACAGACTCTTGAAGCTTTCTTT. This gives the protein CASRVQTLEAFF.

CDR3 nucleotides: TGTGCCAGCTCACCACTAGGGAGAGAGAACGAGCAGTACTTC. It is translated as CASSPLGRENEQYF. J is TRBJ2-7 and V is TRBV18; TRBD2 is a possible D gene (5 bases). V gave up 1 base and J gave up 5 bases, with 12 bases separating them. Germline V gene data show CDR1 as KGHSH and CDR2 as LQKENI. The CDR3 extends over 14 amino acids.

This chain links TRBV19 with TRBJ2-2, with D unresolved. The CDR3 length is 15 residues. Looked up from germline, CDR1 is LNHDA and CDR2 is SQIVND (reference sequence). Deletions cut 3 bases from V and 1 base from J, with 9 bases between. CDR3 residues: CASSIVRQNTGELFF. The CDR3 DNA is TGTGCCAGTAGTATTGTTCGACAGAACACCGGGGAGCTGTTTTTT.

This chain links TRBV6-5 with TRBJ2-7, with D perhaps given as TRBD1 or TRBD2 (5 bases each). V was trimmed by 0 bases and J by 5 bases, leaving 14 bases between them. Germline V CDR1 and CDR2: MNHEY, SVGAGI. The CDR3 is made up of 15 amino acids. In nucleotides, the CDR3 is TGTGCCAGCAGTTACTCAGGTGGGGGAAGGAACGAGCAGTACTTC. Translation: CASSYSGGGRNEQYF.

The V call is TRBV7-9, the J call TRBJ2-1; the D gene is possibly TRBD2 (6 bases). This CDR3 region has 14 residues. Per germline, CDR1 SEHNR and CDR2 FQNEAQ (reference sequence). Trimming took off 3 bases at V and 2 bases at J, with 8 bases between the two ends. Written as DNA, the CDR3 is TGTGCCAGCAGCTTGGAGGGAGCCTACAATGAGCAGTTCTTC. This translates into CASSLEGAYNEQFF.

This chain joins TRBV15 and TRBJ2-7; D is ambiguous. V lost 5 bases and J 0 bases, leaving 8 bases between the germline ends. Germline CDR1 and CDR2: LNHNV and YYDKDF (reference sequence). This CDR3 is 13 amino acids long. Here the CDR3 DNA reads TGTGCCACCAGCCACCTGAGCTCCTACGAGCAGTACTTC. Protein product: CATSHLSSYEQYF.

This chain uses TRBV28 with TRBJ2-7; D call uncertain. The CDR3 spans 12 residues. Deletions cut 8 bases from V and 1 base from J, with 9 bases between. The germline V gene has CDR1 MDHEN and CDR2 SYDVKM. The DNA of the CDR3 is TGTGCCAGCTTTAAGGTTTCCTACGAGCAGTACTTC. This codes for CASFKVSYEQYF.